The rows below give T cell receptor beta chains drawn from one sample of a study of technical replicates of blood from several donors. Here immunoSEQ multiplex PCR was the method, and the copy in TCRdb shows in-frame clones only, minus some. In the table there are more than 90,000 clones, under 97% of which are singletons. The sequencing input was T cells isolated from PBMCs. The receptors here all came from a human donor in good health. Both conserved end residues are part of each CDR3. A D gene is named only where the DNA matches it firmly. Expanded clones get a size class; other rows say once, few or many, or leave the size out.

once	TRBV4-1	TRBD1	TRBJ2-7	CASSQEDRGLHEQYF	TGCGCCAGCAGCCAAGAGGACAGGGGGCTCCACGAGCAGTACTTC
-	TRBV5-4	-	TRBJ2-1	CASSLGSTDYNEQFF	TGTGCCAGCAGCTTGGGTTCGACAGACTACAATGAGCAGTTCTTC
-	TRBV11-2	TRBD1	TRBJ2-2	CASSPRDRGTGELFF	TGTGCCAGCAGCCCAAGAGACAGGGGCACCGGGGAGCTGTTTTTT
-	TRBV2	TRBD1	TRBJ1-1	CASRRTGMNTEAFF	TGTGCCAGCAGGAGGACAGGGATGAACACTGAAGCTTTCTTT
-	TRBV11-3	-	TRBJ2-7	CASQWGAYEQYF	TGTGCCAGCCAGTGGGGAGCCTACGAGCAGTACTTC
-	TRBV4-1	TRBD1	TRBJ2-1	CASSQPRQGTYNEQFF	TGCGCCAGCAGCCAACCTAGACAGGGTACCTACAATGAGCAGTTCTTC
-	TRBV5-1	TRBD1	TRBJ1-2	CASSSGHRGGYGYTF	TGCGCCAGCAGCTCAGGCCACAGGGGTGGGTATGGCTACACCTTC
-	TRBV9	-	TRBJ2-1	CASSADPAGEQFF	TGTGCCAGCAGCGCCGACCCCGCGGGGGAGCAGTTCTTC
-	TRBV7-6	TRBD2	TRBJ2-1	CASSKGLAGASYNEQFF	TGTGCCAGCAGCAAAGGACTAGCGGGAGCCTCCTACAATGAGCAGTTCTTC
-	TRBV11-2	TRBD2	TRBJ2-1	CASSQPLAGVSGEQFF	TGTGCCAGCAGCCAACCACTAGCGGGAGTGTCGGGTGAGCAGTTCTTC
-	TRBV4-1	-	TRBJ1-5	CASSQPYGNQPQHF	TGCGCCAGCAGCCAGCCTTACGGGAATCAGCCCCAGCATTTT
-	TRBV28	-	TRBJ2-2	CASSLPLLAPPGELFF	TGTGCCAGCAGTTTGCCCCTACTAGCCCCTCCCGGGGAGCTGTTTTTT
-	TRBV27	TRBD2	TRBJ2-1	CASSLGLADNEQFF	TGTGCCAGCAGTTTGGGACTAGCGGACAATGAGCAGTTCTTC
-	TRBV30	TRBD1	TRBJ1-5	CAWDPGQGNQPQHF	TGTGCCTGGGATCCGGGACAGGGGAATCAGCCCCAGCATTTT
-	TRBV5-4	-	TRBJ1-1	CASSHDTVMNTEAFF	TGTGCCAGCAGCCATGACACTGTAATGAACACTGAAGCTTTCTTT
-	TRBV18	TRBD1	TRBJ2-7	CASSVTGTGSGEQYF	TGTGCCAGCTCAGTTACCGGGACAGGGTCGGGCGAGCAGTACTTC
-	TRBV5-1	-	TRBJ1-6	CASSLTGPLHF	TGCGCCAGCAGCTTGACTGGTCCCCTCCACTTT
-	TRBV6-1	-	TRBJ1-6	CASNLGFEDSPLHF	TGTGCCAGCAACCTCGGCTTTGAGGATTCACCCCTCCACTTT
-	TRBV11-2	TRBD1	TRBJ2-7	CASRPTGAEQYF	TGTGCCAGCAGGCCCACAGGGGCCGAGCAGTACTTC
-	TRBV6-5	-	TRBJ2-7	CASSYSALYEQYF	TGTGCCAGCAGTTACTCGGCCCTCTACGAGCAGTACTTC
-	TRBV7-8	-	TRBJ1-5	CASSLAQQTLYSNQPQHF	TGTGCCAGCAGCTTAGCCCAACAGACACTCTATAGCAATCAGCCCCAGCATTTT
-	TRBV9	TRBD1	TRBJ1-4	CASSAWTGHSTNEKLFF	TGTGCCAGCAGCGCCTGGACAGGACACTCAACTAATGAAAAACTGTTTTTT
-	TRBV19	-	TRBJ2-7	CASSIGGNSYEQYF	TGTGCCAGTAGTATTGGAGGAAACTCCTACGAGCAGTACTTC
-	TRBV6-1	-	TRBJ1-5	CASSGDMKGQPQHF	TGTGCCAGCAGTGGTGACATGAAGGGGCAGCCCCAGCATTTT
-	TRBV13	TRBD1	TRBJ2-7	CASSPRGQINF	TGTGCCAGCAGCCCACGGGGACAGATAAACTTC
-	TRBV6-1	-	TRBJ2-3	CASSELPLSSTDTQYF	TGTGCCAGCAGTGAACTACCTCTTTCTAGCACAGATACGCAGTATTTT
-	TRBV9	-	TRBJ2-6	CASSMRDGQAGVLTF	TGTGCCAGCAGCATGCGGGACGGTCAGGCGGGCGTCCTGACTTTC
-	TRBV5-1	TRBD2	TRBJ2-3	CASSLTSGDTQYF	TGCGCCAGCAGCTTGACTAGCGGAGATACGCAGTATTTT
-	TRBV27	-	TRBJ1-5	CASSPQAVNSNQPQHF	TGTGCCAGCAGTCCCCAGGCAGTTAATAGCAATCAGCCCCAGCATTTT
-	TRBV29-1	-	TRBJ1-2	CSVAPGVVGYTF	TGCAGCGTTGCGCCGGGTGTAGTTGGCTACACCTTC
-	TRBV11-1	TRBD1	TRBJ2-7	CASSFPDRGGHEQYF	TGTGCCAGCAGCTTCCCGGACAGGGGTGGCCACGAGCAGTACTTC
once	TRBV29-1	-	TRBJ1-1	CSSTGVEEAFF	TGCAGCTCCACCGGGGTAGAAGAAGCTTTCTTT
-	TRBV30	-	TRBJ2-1	CAWKEEGKQFF	TGTGCCTGGAAGGAGGAGGGGAAGCAGTTCTTC
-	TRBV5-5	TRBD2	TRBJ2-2	CASSPGTSRYTGELFF	TGTGCCAGCAGCCCAGGGACTAGCCGGTACACCGGGGAGCTGTTTTTT
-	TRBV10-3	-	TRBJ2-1	CATQRSEIYNEQFF	TGTGCCACCCAGCGGAGCGAGATTTACAATGAGCAGTTCTTC
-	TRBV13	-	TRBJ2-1	CASSLLFRGYNEQFF	TGTGCCAGCAGCTTGCTCTTTAGGGGCTACAATGAGCAGTTCTTC
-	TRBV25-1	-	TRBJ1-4	CASSAHPGQSETEKLFF	TGTGCCAGCAGTGCCCACCCTGGACAATCTGAAACAGAAAAACTGTTTTTT
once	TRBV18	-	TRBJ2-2	CASSPPSVPGELFF	TGTGCCAGCTCACCACCGTCCGTCCCCGGGGAGCTGTTTTTT
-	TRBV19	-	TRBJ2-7	CASSPMGAYEQYF	TGTGCCAGTAGTCCTATGGGAGCGTACGAGCAGTACTTC
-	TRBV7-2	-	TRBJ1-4	CASSLAWAGEKLFF	TGTGCCAGCAGCTTAGCATGGGCGGGAGAAAAACTGTTTTTT
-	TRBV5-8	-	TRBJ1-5	CASSPVYSNQPQHF	TGTGCCAGCAGCCCCGTCTATAGCAATCAGCCCCAGCATTTT
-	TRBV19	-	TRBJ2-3	CASRASTDTQYF	TGTGCCAGTAGAGCTAGCACAGATACGCAGTATTTT
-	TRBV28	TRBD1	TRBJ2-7	CASRRSGGDEQYF	TGTGCCAGCAGACGGTCAGGGGGCGACGAGCAGTACTTC
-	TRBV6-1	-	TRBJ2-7	CASSERGQNYEQYF	TGTGCCAGCAGTGAACGAGGACAGAACTACGAGCAGTACTTC
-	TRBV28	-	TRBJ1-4	CASSLGGRAEKLFF	TGTGCCAGCAGTTTAGGCGGCAGGGCTGAAAAACTGTTTTTT
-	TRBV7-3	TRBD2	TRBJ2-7	CASSAGTNYEQYF	TGTGCCAGCAGCGCCGGGACTAACTACGAGCAGTACTTC
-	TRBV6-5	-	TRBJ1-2	CASSYRTQPFYGYTF	TGTGCCAGCAGTTACCGGACACAACCTTTCTATGGCTACACCTTC
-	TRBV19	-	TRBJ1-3	CASSILQVPGNTIYF	TGTGCCAGTAGTATATTACAGGTCCCTGGAAACACCATATATTTT
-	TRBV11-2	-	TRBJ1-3	CASSRGSSSGNTIYF	TGTGCCAGCAGCCGCGGATCGAGCTCTGGAAACACCATATATTTT
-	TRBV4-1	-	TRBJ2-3	CASSQGRSEITDTQYF	TGCGCCAGCAGCCAAGGTCGTAGCGAGATCACAGATACGCAGTATTTT
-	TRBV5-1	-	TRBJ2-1	CASSLRAGFNEQFF	TGCGCCAGCAGCTTAAGGGCGGGGTTCAATGAGCAGTTCTTC
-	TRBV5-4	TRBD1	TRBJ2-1	CASSNPRDRGLYNEQFF	TGTGCCAGCAGCAACCCCCGGGACAGGGGGCTATACAATGAGCAGTTCTTC
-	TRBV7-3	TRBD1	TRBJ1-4	CASSRDRGEKLFF	TGTGCCAGCAGCCGGGACAGGGGTGAAAAACTGTTTTTT